This record looks at one TCR beta chain sequence and its context. What it binds is not known. The data originate from a study of CD8+ T cells in alopecia areata. Points from the study as a whole: Scalp clonality, together with expanded CD8+ clones among the top 100, fell significantly with tofacitinib. With one nonresponder, baseline CD8+ expansion's link to response remains uncertain.

Treatment reported: oral pan-JAK inhibitor, 5-10 mg twice daily. With 1 base removed from V and 7 bases from J, the gap between germline ends came to 11 bases. From germline, CDR1 is LGHNA and CDR2 YSLEER. The CDR3 has 15 residues. Extraction of RNA preceded its reverse transcription into cDNA, which served as the sequencing template. The method was immunoSEQ multiplex PCR; TCRdb's version includes in-frame clones alone and lacks a portion of them. The table lists roughly 220,000 clones, under 70% of them singletons. V gene TRBV4-3 combines with J gene TRBJ1-6; D is possibly TRBD1 (5 bases). The clonotype originates from a human donor with alopecia areata. This material consisted of CD4+ T cells sorted from blood, taken at roughly week 45, from a patient treated with tofacitinib. CDR3 region: CASSQVGVGNSPLHF. Here the CDR3 DNA reads TGCGCCAGCAGCCAAGTAGGGGTCGGGAATTCACCCCTCCACTTT.